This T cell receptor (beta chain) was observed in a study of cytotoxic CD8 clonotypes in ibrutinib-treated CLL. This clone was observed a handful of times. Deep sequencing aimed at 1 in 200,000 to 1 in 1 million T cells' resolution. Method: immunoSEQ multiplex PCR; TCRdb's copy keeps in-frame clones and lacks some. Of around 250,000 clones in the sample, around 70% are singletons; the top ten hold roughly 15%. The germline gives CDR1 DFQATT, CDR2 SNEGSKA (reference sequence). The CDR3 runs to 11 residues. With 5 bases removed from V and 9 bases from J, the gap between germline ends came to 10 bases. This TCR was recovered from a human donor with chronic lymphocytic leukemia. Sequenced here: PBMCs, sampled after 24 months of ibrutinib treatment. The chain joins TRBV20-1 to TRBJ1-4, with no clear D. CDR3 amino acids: CSAEDGQKLFF. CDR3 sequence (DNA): TGCAGTGCTGAAGACGGCCAAAAACTGTTTTTT.